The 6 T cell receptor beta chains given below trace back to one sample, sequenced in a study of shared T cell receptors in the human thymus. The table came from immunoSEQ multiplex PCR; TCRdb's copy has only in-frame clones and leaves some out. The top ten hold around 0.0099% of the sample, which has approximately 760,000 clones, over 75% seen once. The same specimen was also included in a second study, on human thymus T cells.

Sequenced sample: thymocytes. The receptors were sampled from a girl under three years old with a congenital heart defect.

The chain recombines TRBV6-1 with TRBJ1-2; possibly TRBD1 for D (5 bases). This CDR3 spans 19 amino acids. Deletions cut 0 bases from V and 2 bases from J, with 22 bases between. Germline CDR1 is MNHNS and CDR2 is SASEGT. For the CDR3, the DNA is TGTGCCAGCAGTGAAGCTGGGGGGTCATCCCCCACCTGGAACTATGGCTACACCTTC. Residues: CASSEAGGSSPTWNYGYTF.

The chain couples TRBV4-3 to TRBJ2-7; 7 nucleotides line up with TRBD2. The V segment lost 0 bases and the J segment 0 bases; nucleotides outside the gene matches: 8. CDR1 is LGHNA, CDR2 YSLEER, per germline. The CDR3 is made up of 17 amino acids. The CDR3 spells CASSQDKYGGSSYEQYF. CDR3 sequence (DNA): TGCGCCAGCAGCCAAGATAAATACGGGGGGAGCTCCTACGAGCAGTACTTC.

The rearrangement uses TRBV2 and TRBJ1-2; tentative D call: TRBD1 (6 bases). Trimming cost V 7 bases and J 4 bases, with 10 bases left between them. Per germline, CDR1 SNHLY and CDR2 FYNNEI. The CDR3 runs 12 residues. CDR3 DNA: TGTGCCAGCAAAAGGGGGACCTATGGCTACACCTTC. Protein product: CASKRGTYGYTF. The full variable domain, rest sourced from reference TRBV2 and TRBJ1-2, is EPEVTQTPSHQVTQMGQEVILRCVPISNHLYFYWYRQILGQKVEFLVSFYNNEISEKSEIFDDQFSVERPDGSNFTLKIRSTKLEDSAMYFCASKRGTYGYTFGSGTRLTVV.

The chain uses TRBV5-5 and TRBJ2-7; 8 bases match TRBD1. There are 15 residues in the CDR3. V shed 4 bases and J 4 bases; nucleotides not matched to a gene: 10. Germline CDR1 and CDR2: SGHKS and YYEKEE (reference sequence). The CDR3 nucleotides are TGTGCCAGCAGCGCCAGGACAGGGATGTCGTACGAGCAGTACTTC. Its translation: CASSARTGMSYEQYF.

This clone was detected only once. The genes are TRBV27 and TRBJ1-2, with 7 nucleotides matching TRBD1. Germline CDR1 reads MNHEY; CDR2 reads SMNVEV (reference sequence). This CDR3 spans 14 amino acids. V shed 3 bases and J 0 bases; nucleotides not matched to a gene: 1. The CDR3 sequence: CASSFDRANYGYTF. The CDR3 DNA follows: TGTGCCAGCAGTTTCGACAGGGCTAACTATGGCTACACCTTC.

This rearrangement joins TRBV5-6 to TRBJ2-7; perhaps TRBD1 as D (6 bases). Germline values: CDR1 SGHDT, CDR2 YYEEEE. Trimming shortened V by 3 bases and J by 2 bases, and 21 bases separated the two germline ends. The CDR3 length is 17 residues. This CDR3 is CASSSPQGQVRAYEQYF. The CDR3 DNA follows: TGTGCCAGCAGCTCCCCTCAGGGGCAGGTCAGGGCCTACGAGCAGTACTTC.